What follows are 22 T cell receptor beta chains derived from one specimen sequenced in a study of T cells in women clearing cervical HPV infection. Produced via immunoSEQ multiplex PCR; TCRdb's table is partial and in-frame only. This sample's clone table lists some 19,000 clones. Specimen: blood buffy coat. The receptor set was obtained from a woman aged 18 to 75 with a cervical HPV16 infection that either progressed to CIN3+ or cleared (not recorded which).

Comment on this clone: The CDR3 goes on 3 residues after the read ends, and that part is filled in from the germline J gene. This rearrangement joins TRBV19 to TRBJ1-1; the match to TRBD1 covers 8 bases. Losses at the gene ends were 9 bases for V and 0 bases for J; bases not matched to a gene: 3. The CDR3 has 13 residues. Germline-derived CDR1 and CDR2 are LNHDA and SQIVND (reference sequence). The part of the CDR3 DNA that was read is TGTGCCAGCACAGGGGGAGTGAACACTGAA. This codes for CASTGGVNTE. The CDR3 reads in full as CASTGGVNTEAFF.

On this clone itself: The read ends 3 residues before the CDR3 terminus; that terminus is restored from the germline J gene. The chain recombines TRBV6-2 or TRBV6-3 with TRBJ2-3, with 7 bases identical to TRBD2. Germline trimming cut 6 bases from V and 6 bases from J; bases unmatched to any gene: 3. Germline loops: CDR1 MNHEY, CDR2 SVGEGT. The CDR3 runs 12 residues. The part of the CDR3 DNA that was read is TGTGCCAGCAGGGACGGGGGGGATACG. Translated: CASRDGGDT. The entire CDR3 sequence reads CASRDGGDTQYF.

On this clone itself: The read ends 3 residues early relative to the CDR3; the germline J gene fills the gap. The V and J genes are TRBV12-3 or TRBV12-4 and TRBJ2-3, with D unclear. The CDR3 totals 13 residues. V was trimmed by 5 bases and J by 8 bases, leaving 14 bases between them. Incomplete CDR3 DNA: TGTGCCAGCAGTCCCCCAGTCCGCGGTACG. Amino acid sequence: CASSPPVRGT. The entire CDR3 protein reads CASSPPVRGTQYF.

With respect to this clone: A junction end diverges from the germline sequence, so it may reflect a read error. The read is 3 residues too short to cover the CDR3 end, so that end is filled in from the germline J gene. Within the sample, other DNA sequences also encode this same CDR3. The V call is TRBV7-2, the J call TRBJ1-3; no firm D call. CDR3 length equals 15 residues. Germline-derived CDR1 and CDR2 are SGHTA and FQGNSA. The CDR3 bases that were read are TGTGCCAGCACCGCCGGAGGGCACTCTGGAAACACT. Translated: CASTAGGHSGNT. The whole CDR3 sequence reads CASTAGGHSGNTIYF.

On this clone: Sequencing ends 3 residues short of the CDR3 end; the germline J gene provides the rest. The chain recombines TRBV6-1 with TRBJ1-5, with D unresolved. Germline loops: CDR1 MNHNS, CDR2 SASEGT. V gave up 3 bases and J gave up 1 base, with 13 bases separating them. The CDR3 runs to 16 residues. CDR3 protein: CASSDYTRPSNQPQHF. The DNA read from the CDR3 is TGTGCCAGCAGTGATTATACTAGGCCCAGCAATCAGCCC.

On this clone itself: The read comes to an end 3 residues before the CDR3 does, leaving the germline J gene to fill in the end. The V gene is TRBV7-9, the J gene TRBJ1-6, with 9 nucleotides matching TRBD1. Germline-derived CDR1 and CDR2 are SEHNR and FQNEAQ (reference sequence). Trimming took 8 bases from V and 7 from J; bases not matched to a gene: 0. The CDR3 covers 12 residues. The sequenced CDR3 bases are TGTGCCAGCGGGACAGGGAATTCACCC. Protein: CASGTGNSP. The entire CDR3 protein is CASGTGNSPLHF.

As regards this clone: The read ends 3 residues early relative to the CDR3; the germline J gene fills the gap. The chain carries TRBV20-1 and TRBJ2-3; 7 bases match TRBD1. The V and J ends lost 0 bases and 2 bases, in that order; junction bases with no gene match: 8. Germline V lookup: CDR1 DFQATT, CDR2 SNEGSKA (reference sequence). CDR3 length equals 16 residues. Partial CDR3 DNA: TGCAGTGCTAGAGATTTCTACAGGGGCTCCACAGATACG. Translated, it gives CSARDFYRGSTDT. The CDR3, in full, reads CSARDFYRGSTDTQYF.

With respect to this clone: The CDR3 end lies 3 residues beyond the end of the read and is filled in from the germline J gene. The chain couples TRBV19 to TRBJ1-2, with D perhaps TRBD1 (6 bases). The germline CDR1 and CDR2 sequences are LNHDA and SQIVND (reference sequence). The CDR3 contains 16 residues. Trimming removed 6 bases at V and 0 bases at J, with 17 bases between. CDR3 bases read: TGTGCCAGTAGCGAGGGGGGGACGGGGCCTAACTATGGC. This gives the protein CASSEGGTGPNYG. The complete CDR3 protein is CASSEGGTGPNYGYTF.

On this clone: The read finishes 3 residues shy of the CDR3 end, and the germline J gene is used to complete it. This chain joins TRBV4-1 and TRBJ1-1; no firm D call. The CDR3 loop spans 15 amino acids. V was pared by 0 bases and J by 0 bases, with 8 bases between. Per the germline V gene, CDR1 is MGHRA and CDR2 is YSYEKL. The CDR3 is CASSQERLMNTEAFF. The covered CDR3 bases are TGCGCCAGCAGCCAAGAGCGGCTCATGAACACTGAA.

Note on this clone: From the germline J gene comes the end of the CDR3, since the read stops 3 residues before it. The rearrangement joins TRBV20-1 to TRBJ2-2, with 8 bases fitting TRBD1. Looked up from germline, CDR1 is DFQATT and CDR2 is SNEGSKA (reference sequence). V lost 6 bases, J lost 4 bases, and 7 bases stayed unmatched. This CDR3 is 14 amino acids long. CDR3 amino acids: CSARTGRGTGELFF. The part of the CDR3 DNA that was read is TGCAGTGCGAGGACAGGGCGGGGCACCGGGGAG.

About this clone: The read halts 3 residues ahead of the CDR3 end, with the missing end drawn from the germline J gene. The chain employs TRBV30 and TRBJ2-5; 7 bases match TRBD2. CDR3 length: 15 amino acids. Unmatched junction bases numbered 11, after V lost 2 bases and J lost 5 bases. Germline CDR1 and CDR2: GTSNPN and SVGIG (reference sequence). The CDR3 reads CAWSPLLGGRETQYF. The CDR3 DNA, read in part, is TGTGCCTGGAGTCCCCTCCTGGGGGGGAGGGAGACC.

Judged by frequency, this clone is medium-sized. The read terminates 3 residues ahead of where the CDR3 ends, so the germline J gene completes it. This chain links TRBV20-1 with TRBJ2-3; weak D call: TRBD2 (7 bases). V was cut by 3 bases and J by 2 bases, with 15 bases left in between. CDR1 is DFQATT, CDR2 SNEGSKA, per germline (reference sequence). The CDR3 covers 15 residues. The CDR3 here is CSARLQGRATDTQYF. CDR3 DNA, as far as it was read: TGCAGTGCTAGGCTCCAGGGGAGGGCCACAGATACG.

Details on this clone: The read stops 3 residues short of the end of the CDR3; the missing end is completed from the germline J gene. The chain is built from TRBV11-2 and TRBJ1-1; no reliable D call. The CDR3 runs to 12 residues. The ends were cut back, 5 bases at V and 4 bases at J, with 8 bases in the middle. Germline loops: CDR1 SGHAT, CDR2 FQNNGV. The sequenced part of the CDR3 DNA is TGTGCCAGCAGCCCCCAGGCCACTGAA. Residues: CASSPQATE. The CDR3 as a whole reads CASSPQATEAFF.

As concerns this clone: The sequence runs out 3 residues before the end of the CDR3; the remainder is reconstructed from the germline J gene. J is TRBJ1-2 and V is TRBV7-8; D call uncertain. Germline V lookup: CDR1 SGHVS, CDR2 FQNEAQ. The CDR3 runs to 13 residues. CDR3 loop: CASSLDNTRGYTF. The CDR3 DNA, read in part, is TGTGCCAGCAGCTTAGACAACACTAGGGGC. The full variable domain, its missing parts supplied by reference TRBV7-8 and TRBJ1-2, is GAGVSQSPRYKVAKRGQDVALRCDPISGHVSLFWYQQALGQGPEFLTYFQNEAQLDKSGLPSDRFFAERPEGSVSTLKIQRTQQEDSAVYLCASSLDNTRGYTFGSGTRLTVV.

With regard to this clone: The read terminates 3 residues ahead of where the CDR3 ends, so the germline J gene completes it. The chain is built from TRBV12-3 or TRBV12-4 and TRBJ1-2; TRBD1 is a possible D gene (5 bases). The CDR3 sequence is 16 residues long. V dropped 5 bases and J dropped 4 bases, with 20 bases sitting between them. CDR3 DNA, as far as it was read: TGTGCCAGCAGTGTGGGTATCCCGCGGGGACCCTATGGC. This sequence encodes CASSVGIPRGPYG. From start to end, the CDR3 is CASSVGIPRGPYGYTF.

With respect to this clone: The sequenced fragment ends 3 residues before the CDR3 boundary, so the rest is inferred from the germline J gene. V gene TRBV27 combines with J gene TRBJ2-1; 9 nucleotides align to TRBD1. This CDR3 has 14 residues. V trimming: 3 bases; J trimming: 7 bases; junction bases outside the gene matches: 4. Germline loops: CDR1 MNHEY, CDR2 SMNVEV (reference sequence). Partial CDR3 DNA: TGTGCCAGCAGTTTCCTGGGACAGGGAAATGAG. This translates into CASSFLGQGNE. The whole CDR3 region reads CASSFLGQGNEQFF.

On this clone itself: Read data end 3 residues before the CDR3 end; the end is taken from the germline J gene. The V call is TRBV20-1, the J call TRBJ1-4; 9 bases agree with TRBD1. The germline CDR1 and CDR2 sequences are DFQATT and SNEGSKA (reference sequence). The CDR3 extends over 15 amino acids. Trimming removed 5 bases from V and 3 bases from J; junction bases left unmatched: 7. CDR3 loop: CSASPGQGPNEKLFF. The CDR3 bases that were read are TGCAGTGCTTCCCCGGGACAGGGACCTAATGAAAAA.

CDR3 DNA (partial): TGCGCCACGAGACTAGCGGGTAGCACAGATACG. Translated: CATRLAGSTDT. The whole CDR3 reads CATRLAGSTDTQYF. This chain uses TRBV5-1 with TRBJ2-3, with TRBD2 matching 10 bases. The read halts 3 residues ahead of the CDR3 end, with the missing end drawn from the germline J gene. The CDR3 contains 14 residues. Unmatched junction bases numbered 4, after V lost 9 bases and J lost 0 bases. The germline gives CDR1 SGHRS, CDR2 YFSETQ.

The CDR3 sequence is CASNTGGSGGETQYF. CDR3 bases read: TGCGCCAGCAACACGGGAGGTAGCGGGGGGGAGACC. The rearrangement uses TRBV5-1 and TRBJ2-5; TRBD2 matches 10 bases. Sequencing ends 3 residues short of the CDR3 end; the germline J gene provides the rest. This CDR3 is built from 15 residues. V lost 6 bases, J lost 5 bases, and 10 bases stayed unmatched. Per germline, CDR1 SGHRS and CDR2 YFSETQ.

The CDR3 DNA, read in part, is TGTGCCTGGAGCGGACTTAACTACGAG. Translation: CAWSGLNYE. The full CDR3 protein reads CAWSGLNYEQYF. The V gene is TRBV30, the J gene TRBJ2-7, with D possibly TRBD2 on 5 matching bases. Read sequence stops 3 residues before the CDR3 end, and the germline J gene provides the missing end. The CDR3 extends over 12 amino acids. The V and J ends lost 3 bases and 3 bases respectively, with 9 bases between them. The germline V gene encodes CDR1 GTSNPN and CDR2 SVGIG (reference sequence).

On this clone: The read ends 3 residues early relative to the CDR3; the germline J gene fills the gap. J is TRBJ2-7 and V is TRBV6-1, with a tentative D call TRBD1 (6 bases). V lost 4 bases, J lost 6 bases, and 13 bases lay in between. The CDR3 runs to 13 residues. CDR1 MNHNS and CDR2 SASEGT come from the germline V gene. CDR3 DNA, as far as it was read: TGTGCCAGCAGTGTCCACAGGGAAGGCGAG. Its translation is CASSVHREGE. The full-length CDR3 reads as CASSVHREGEQYF.

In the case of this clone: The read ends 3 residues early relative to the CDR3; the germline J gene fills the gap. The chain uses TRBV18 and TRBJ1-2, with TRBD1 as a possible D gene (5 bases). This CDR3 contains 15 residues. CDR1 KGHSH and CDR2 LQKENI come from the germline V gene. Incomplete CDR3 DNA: TGTGCCAGCTCACCTACCGGGACTAGCTACAATGAC. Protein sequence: CASSPTGTSYND. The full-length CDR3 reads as CASSPTGTSYNDYTF.